The rows below give T cell receptor beta chains drawn from one sample of a study of human T cells and chemical hapten exposure. TCRdb processed the 5' RACE reads anew with MiXCR; each CDR3 protein has one entry. The repertoire holds about 120,000 distinct CDR3 sequences, roughly 18% seen once, with roughly 2.8% in the top ten. All receptors derive from a human donor in good health. CDR3s include the opening cysteine and the closing phenylalanine or tryptophan. Fields, in order: V gene, D gene, clone size, J gene, CDR3 protein, CDR3 DNA. The D gene is left open where the match is weak. Not all rows give a size; the values are once, few, many and, for expanded clones, a class.

TRBV19	NA	NA	TRBJ2-7	CASSTPGRRTYEQYF	TGTGCCAGTAGTACCCCGGGGCGGAGGACCTACGAGCAGTACTTC
TRBV28	TRBD1	NA	TRBJ2-7	CASSRTGPYEQYF	TGTGCCAGCAGTAGGACAGGGCCCTACGAGCAGTACTTC
TRBV7-9	TRBD1	few	TRBJ2-3	CASSLAGQGDTQYF	TGTGCCAGCAGCTTAGCCGGACAGGGAGATACGCAGTATTTT
TRBV3-1	NA	NA	TRBJ2-5	CASSPTVETQYF	TGTGCCAGCAGCCCTACCGTAGAGACCCAGTACTTC
TRBV20-1	TRBD1	few	TRBJ1-5	CSALTDRMNQPQHF	TGCAGTGCCCTTACGGACAGGATGAATCAGCCCCAGCATTTT
TRBV6-1	TRBD1	once	TRBJ1-2	CASSLTGEGYGYTF	TGTGCCAGCAGTTTAACAGGGGAAGGCTATGGCTACACCTTC
TRBV13	NA	few	TRBJ1-1	CASSSPGRGTDTEAFF	TGTGCCAGCAGCTCCCCTGGTCGGGGGACGGACACTGAAGCTTTCTTT
TRBV15	NA	NA	TRBJ1-6	CATSRDPDSPLHF	TGTGCCACCAGCAGAGATCCTGACTCACCCCTCCACTTT
TRBV7-6	NA	few	TRBJ2-3	CASSLGGSYDTQYF	TGTGCCAGCAGCTTAGGTGGGAGTTATGATACGCAGTATTTT
TRBV20-1	TRBD2	NA	TRBJ2-3	CSASDASSGRADTQYF	TGCAGTGCTAGCGACGCCTCTAGCGGGAGGGCAGATACGCAGTATTTT
TRBV5-1	NA	NA	TRBJ2-7	CASKGAAYEQYF	TGCGCCAGCAAGGGTGCGGCCTACGAGCAGTACTTC
TRBV6-1	NA	few	TRBJ2-3	CASSWDSTDTQYF	TGTGCCAGCAGCTGGGACAGCACAGATACGCAGTATTTT
TRBV7-2	NA	NA	TRBJ2-7	CASSFSTRLEQYF	TGTGCCAGCAGCTTCTCTACCCGACTCGAGCAGTACTTC
TRBV4-1	TRBD1	few	TRBJ1-5	CASSQDSTGAQYSNQPQHF	TGCGCCAGCAGCCAAGATTCAACAGGGGCCCAATATAGCAATCAGCCCCAGCATTTT
TRBV30	NA	few	TRBJ2-3	CAWSERRTDTQYF	TGTGCCTGGAGTGAAAGACGCACAGATACGCAGTATTTT
TRBV7-2	NA	once	TRBJ2-5	CASSLGSRVLTQYF	TGTGCCAGCAGCTTAGGATCTAGGGTCTTGACCCAGTACTTC
TRBV4-2	NA	few	TRBJ2-7	CASSQDQGTRGEQYF	TGTGCCAGCAGCCAAGATCAGGGGACCCGGGGCGAGCAGTACTTC
TRBV20-1	TRBD2	NA	TRBJ2-3	CSASLQKKATSGNTDTQYF	TGCAGTGCATCGTTGCAGAAGAAGGCAACTAGCGGGAACACAGATACGCAGTATTTT
TRBV18	NA	few	TRBJ2-1	CASSPSRVSLNYNEQFF	TGTGCCAGCTCACCAAGCAGGGTCTCCCTTAACTACAATGAGCAGTTCTTC
TRBV20-1	TRBD1	few	TRBJ1-5	CSASAGGVRGNQPQHF	TGCAGTGCTAGCGCAGGGGGGGTCAGGGGCAATCAGCCCCAGCATTTT
TRBV6-1	TRBD1	few	TRBJ1-5	CASITGGSNQPQHF	TGTGCCAGCATAACAGGGGGATCCAATCAGCCCCAGCATTTT
TRBV29-1	NA	many	TRBJ2-3	CSIRGTDTQYF	TGCAGCATAAGGGGAACAGATACGCAGTATTTT
TRBV24-1	NA	NA	TRBJ1-1	CATSDFQGTEAFF	TGTGCCACCAGTGATTTTCAGGGGACTGAAGCTTTCTTT
TRBV20-1	NA	few	TRBJ2-3	CSAEDFLRTNTDTQYF	TGCAGTGCTGAGGACTTTCTGAGGACTAACACAGATACGCAGTATTTT
TRBV10-3	TRBD1	NA	TRBJ1-1	CAIQGQGQAFF	TGTGCCATCCAGGGACAGGGTCAAGCTTTCTTT
TRBV27	TRBD2	NA	TRBJ2-1	CASRIAGGLYNEQFF	TGTGCCAGCAGGATAGCGGGAGGCCTCTACAATGAGCAGTTCTTC
TRBV9	TRBD2	once	TRBJ2-3	CASSRLAGERDTQYF	TGTGCCAGCAGTCGGCTAGCGGGAGAAAGAGATACGCAGTATTTT
TRBV20-1	NA	NA	TRBJ2-3	CSARRKFSTDTQYF	TGCAGTGCTAGACGGAAGTTCAGCACAGATACGCAGTATTTT
TRBV4-1	NA	few	TRBJ2-7	CASSQDRVGSVLYEQYF	TGCGCCAGCAGCCAAGATCGGGTGGGGTCAGTTCTGTACGAGCAGTACTTC
TRBV10-3	TRBD1	NA	TRBJ1-4	CAISKGTATNEKLFF	TGTGCCATCTCTAAGGGGACAGCAACTAATGAAAAACTGTTTTTT
TRBV28	TRBD2	few	TRBJ2-1	CASSLFGSGGLAYNEQFF	TGTGCCAGCAGTTTATTTGGTAGCGGGGGATTGGCCTACAATGAGCAGTTCTTC
TRBV7-9	NA	few	TRBJ2-1	CASSLDYNEQFF	TGTGCCAGCAGCTTAGACTACAATGAGCAGTTCTTC
TRBV6-1	NA	few	TRBJ2-2	CASIGDRINTGELFF	TGTGCCAGCATCGGTGACAGGATAAACACCGGGGAGCTGTTTTTT
TRBV19	TRBD2	NA	TRBJ2-1	CASSLTSGWSSYNEQFF	TGTGCCAGTAGTTTGACTAGCGGGTGGAGCTCCTACAATGAGCAGTTCTTC
TRBV20-1	NA	NA	TRBJ1-2	CSASASTRNYGYTF	TGCAGTGCTAGTGCCTCTACTAGAAACTATGGCTACACCTTC
TRBV3-1	NA	few	TRBJ1-1	CASSQRLNTEAFF	TGTGCCAGCAGCCAAAGGCTGAACACTGAAGCTTTCTTT
TRBV5-1	NA	few	TRBJ2-6	CASSPGPSGANVLTF	TGCGCCAGCAGCCCGGGCCCTTCTGGGGCCAACGTCCTGACTTTC
TRBV2	TRBD2	few	TRBJ2-2	CASSPERGTGELFF	TGTGCCAGCAGTCCCGAGCGGGGAACCGGGGAGCTGTTTTTT
TRBV30	NA	NA	TRBJ2-3	CAWSVGLDTQYF	TGTGCCTGGAGTGTAGGGTTAGATACGCAGTATTTT
TRBV30	NA	NA	TRBJ2-7	CAWTRSELPYEQYF	TGTGCCTGGACTAGATCAGAGCTCCCCTACGAGCAGTACTTC
TRBV29-1	TRBD2	few	TRBJ2-1	CSVDELAGDNEQFF	TGCAGCGTTGATGAGCTAGCGGGGGATAATGAGCAGTTCTTC
TRBV6-5	NA	NA	TRBJ2-7	CASRDGLGASYEQYF	TGTGCCAGCAGGGACGGGCTAGGGGCCTCCTACGAGCAGTACTTC
TRBV2	TRBD2	NA	TRBJ2-2	CASSRLAGETGELFF	TGTGCCAGCAGCCGACTAGCGGGAGAGACCGGGGAGCTGTTTTTT
TRBV7-9	TRBD1	NA	TRBJ2-7	CASSSAGTGRNEQYF	TGTGCCAGCAGCTCGGCCGGGACAGGGCGGAACGAGCAGTACTTC
TRBV6-6	TRBD1	few	TRBJ1-2	CASSYFTGTGGRYTF	TGTGCCAGCAGTTACTTCACCGGGACAGGGGGGCGCTACACCTTC
TRBV9	TRBD2	NA	TRBJ2-4	CASSRAGRGSENIQYF	TGTGCCAGCAGCCGAGCGGGGCGGGGTAGCGAAAACATTCAGTACTTC
TRBV20-1	TRBD1	once	TRBJ1-1	CSATRTGGKTEAFF	TGCAGTGCCACCCGGACAGGGGGTAAGACTGAAGCTTTCTTT
TRBV2	NA	NA	TRBJ2-7	CASSERAPVGYEQYF	TGTGCCAGCAGTGAACGAGCGCCCGTGGGTTACGAGCAGTACTTC
TRBV5-1	NA	NA	TRBJ1-5	CASSLQGRANRSNQPQHF	TGCGCCAGCAGCTTACAAGGCAGGGCAAATAGGAGCAATCAGCCCCAGCATTTT
TRBV12-3/TRBV12-4	TRBD1	few	TRBJ1-5	CASSPGQGGDVGNQPQHF	TGTGCCAGCAGTCCCGGACAGGGTGGTGATGTGGGCAATCAGCCCCAGCATTTT
TRBV9	NA	few	TRBJ2-6	CASSVGVTGGGSGANVLTF	TGTGCCAGCAGCGTAGGGGTTACAGGGGGGGGATCTGGGGCCAACGTCCTGACTTTC
TRBV5-5	TRBD1	few	TRBJ1-2	CASSLLDRISYGYTF	TGTGCCAGCAGCCTGCTGGACAGGATTTCTTATGGCTACACCTTC
TRBV12-3/TRBV12-4	TRBD1	few	TRBJ2-7	CASSPDRGNEQYF	TGTGCCAGCAGCCCCGACAGGGGGAACGAGCAGTACTTC